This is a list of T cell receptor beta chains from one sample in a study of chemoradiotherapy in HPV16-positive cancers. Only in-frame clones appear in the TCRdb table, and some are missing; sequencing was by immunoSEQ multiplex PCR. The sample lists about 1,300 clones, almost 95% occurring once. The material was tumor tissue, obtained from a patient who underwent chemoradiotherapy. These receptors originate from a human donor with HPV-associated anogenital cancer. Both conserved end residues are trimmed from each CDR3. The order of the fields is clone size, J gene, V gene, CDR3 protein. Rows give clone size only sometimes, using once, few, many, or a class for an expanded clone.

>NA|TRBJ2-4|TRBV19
ASSIALGLAKNIQY
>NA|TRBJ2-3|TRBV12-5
ASGLGDRDSDTQY
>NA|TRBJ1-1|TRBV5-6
ASRWGEAF
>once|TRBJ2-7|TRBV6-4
ASSVRQGEVHEQY
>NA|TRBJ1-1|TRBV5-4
ASSLPGYTEAF
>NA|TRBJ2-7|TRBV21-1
ARPRGDEQY
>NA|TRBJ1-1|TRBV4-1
ASSHGDRGLGEAF
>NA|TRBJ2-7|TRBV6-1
ASSDERLRTGTGYEQY
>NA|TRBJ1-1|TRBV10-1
ASSPLNTEAF
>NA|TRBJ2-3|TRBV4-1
ASSRQAVLSTDTQY
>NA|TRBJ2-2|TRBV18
ASSPLRGGTGELF
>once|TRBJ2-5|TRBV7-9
ASSLGSGAQETQY
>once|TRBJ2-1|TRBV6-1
ASSEASWEAYNEQF
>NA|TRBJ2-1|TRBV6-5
ASSYYGTPRNEQF
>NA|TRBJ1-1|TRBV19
ASSGETGNTEAF
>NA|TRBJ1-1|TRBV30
APRWGTGNTEAF
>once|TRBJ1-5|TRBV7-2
ASSRENAQPQH
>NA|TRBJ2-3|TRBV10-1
ASKPTPAVGTQY
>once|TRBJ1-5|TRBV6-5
ASSPDRRNNQPQH
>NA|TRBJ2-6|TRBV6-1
ASSVMSGQGAFWANVLT
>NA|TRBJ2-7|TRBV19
ASSTRGIYEQY
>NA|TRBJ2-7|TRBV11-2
ASSLEVGLSYEQY
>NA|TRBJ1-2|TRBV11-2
ASRPGGWASSYGLYGYT
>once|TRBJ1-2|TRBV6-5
ASSYKQGAKVYGYT
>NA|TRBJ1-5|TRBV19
ASSIGTSQGNRRGNQPQH
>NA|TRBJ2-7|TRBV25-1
ASSGTGGTRVQY